This TCR beta chain was observed in a study of T cell responses to AZD1222 COVID-19 vaccine. Clones were sequenced by immunoSEQ multiplex PCR, and TCRdb holds only the in-frame ones, with some missing. Of some 170,000 clones in the sample, just over 90% were seen once. Findings and caveats of the study: The donor group comprised mostly white British people and more females; the analysis possibly underestimated clonal diversity. Spike-wide vaccine-associated CD4 TCRs dominated at 160-218 and 743-854. Nearly half of spike-specific TCRs reportedly target variant regions that are unmutated in the B.1.351 and B.1.1.7 variants.

As for this clone: Its antigen is undetermined.

Germline values: CDR1 WNHNN, CDR2 SYGVQD (reference sequence). The CDR3 covers 13 residues. V dropped 3 bases and J dropped 2 bases, with 5 bases sitting between them. Sequenced here: peripheral blood, sampled on day 0 of AZD1222 vaccination. The TCR was taken from an adult in good health. The chain is built from TRBV10-1 and TRBJ1-3; no definite D call. The CDR3 region is CASSETAGNTIYF. In DNA, the CDR3 is TGCGCCAGCAGTGAAACAGCTGGAAACACCATATATTTT.